The T cell receptor beta chain described here comes from a study of T cells after yellow fever vaccination. Study results and limitations: Booster samples showed a return of most primary-vaccination clones (about 96% CD4, 88% CD8). Clonotypes appearing in both CD4 and CD8 compartments existed, and their share was small.

The germline gives CDR1 MNHEY, CDR2 SVGEGT. The CDR3 sequence is 12 residues long. Trimming pared 8 bases from V and 1 base from J, leaving 9 bases between. Via MiXCR, TCRdb re-called the 5' RACE reads, giving one row per CDR3 protein. The sample includes approximately 580,000 distinct CDR3 sequences, roughly 17% seen only once; the top ten take 15% to 20%. This clonotype was found a few times. What it binds is unknown. This material consisted of PBMCs, taken 5 days after the first yellow fever vaccination. The chain employs TRBV6-2 or TRBV6-3 and TRBJ2-7; no clear D. This receptor was obtained from a man between 18 and 29 years old who received the YFV17D yellow fever vaccine. CDR3 nucleotides: TGTGCCAGCGTTGGGCAGTCCTACGAGCAGTACGTC. Residues: CASVGQSYEQYV.